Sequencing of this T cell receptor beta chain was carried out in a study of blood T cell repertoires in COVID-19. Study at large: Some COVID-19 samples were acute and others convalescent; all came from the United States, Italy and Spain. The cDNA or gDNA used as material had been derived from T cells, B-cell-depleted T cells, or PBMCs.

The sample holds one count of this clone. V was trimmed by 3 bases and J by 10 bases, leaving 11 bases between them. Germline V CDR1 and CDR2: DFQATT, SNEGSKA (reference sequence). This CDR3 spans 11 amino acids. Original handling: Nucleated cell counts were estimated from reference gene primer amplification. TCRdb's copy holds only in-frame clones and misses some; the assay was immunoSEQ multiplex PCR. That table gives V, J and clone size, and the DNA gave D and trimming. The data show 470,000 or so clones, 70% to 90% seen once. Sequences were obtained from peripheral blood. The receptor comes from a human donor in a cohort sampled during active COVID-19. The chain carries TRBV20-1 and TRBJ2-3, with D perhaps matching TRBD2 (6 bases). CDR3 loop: CSASRELPQYF. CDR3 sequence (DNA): TGCAGTGCTAGCCGGGAGCTACCGCAGTATTTT.